These T cell receptor beta chains were read from a single sample in a study of cytomegalovirus exposure and HLA in healthy donors. Sequencing used immunoSEQ multiplex PCR; TCRdb keeps in-frame clones, though not all of them. The sample gives 150,000 or so clones, around 75% of which show up once; around 7.2% is in the top ten. Material for sequencing was PBMCs. The receptors here all came from a young man in good health and CMV-seropositive. Both conserved end residues are part of each CDR3. Fields, in order: J gene, D gene, CDR3 length, clone size, V gene, CDR3 DNA, CDR3 protein. D genes are given only for firm matches. The size field is filled for only some rows; it gives once, few, many or a size class.

J: TRBJ2-1; D: .; length: 14; size: .; V: TRBV30; DNA: TGTGCCTGGAGTCTCTCTAGCTCGTACAATGAGCAGTTCTTC; CDR3: CAWSLSSSYNEQFF
J: TRBJ1-2; D: TRBD1; length: 15; size: once; V: TRBV7-9; DNA: TGTGCCAGCAGCTTAGGGGGGGGGACAGGGAACGGCTACACCTTC; CDR3: CASSLGGGTGNGYTF
J: TRBJ1-4; D: TRBD1; length: 15; size: .; V: TRBV4-2; DNA: TGTGCCAGCAGCCAAGCAGACAGGGCCCATGAAAAACTGTTTTTT; CDR3: CASSQADRAHEKLFF
J: TRBJ1-5; D: .; length: 17; size: .; V: TRBV18; DNA: TGTGCCAGCTCACCTGCATCACGACCGGGCGGGATAGGGCCCCAGCATTTT; CDR3: CASSPASRPGGIGPQHF
J: TRBJ2-7; D: .; length: 16; size: .; V: TRBV6-8; DNA: TGTGCCAGCAGTTATCTTCCCGAGGCCATCTCCTACGAGCAGTACTTC; CDR3: CASSYLPEAISYEQYF
J: TRBJ1-1; D: TRBD1; length: 15; size: .; V: TRBV5-1; DNA: TGCGCCAGCAGCCCAGGGGACAGGGAGAACACTGAAGCTTTCTTT; CDR3: CASSPGDRENTEAFF
J: TRBJ1-1; D: TRBD1; length: 13; size: .; V: TRBV5-1; DNA: TGCGCCAGCAGCTTCGGGACAGGCGGCATGGCTTTCTTT; CDR3: CASSFGTGGMAFF
J: TRBJ1-4; D: .; length: 14; size: .; V: TRBV9; DNA: TGTGCCAGCAGCAAACGGGGAGCCTATGAAAAACTGTTTTTT; CDR3: CASSKRGAYEKLFF
J: TRBJ1-1; D: .; length: 16; size: few; V: TRBV6-5; DNA: TGTGCCAGCAGTTTCTATCGAGTTGGGCTGAACACTGAAGCTTTCTTT; CDR3: CASSFYRVGLNTEAFF
J: TRBJ2-7; D: .; length: 12; size: .; V: TRBV2; DNA: TGTGCCAGCTCTGACGGGGGAAACGAGCAGTACTTC; CDR3: CASSDGGNEQYF
J: TRBJ1-1; D: .; length: 12; size: .; V: TRBV10-3; DNA: TGTGCCATCTCTGAGCCCGGGGCTGAAGCTTTCTTT; CDR3: CAISEPGAEAFF
J: TRBJ1-2; D: TRBD1; length: 14; size: .; V: TRBV5-1; DNA: TGCGCCAGCAGCTACGGACAGGGGAGAAATGGCTACACCTTC; CDR3: CASSYGQGRNGYTF
J: TRBJ2-1; D: .; length: 11; size: .; V: TRBV7-3; DNA: TGTGCCAGCAGCCTTAGCAATGAGCAGTTCTTC; CDR3: CASSLSNEQFF
J: TRBJ2-7; D: .; length: 13; size: few; V: TRBV27; DNA: TGTGCCAGCAGTACCTACAGGGAAACAAAGCAGTACTTC; CDR3: CASSTYRETKQYF
J: TRBJ2-5; D: .; length: 13; size: .; V: TRBV4-1; DNA: TGCGCCAGCAGTCCTACCTTACGAGAGACCCAGTACTTC; CDR3: CASSPTLRETQYF
J: TRBJ1-6; D: TRBD1; length: 15; size: .; V: TRBV5-4; DNA: TGTGCCAGCAGCCCATGGACAGGGAGTAATTCACCCCTCCACTTT; CDR3: CASSPWTGSNSPLHF
J: TRBJ2-7; D: .; length: 12; size: .; V: TRBV7-9; DNA: TGTGCCAGCAGCTCGTCAGGATTCGAGCAGTACTTC; CDR3: CASSSSGFEQYF
J: TRBJ2-5; D: .; length: 12; size: few; V: TRBV5-1; DNA: TGCGCCAGCAGCTTGTCAGGGGAGACCCAGTACTTC; CDR3: CASSLSGETQYF
J: TRBJ2-2; D: TRBD2; length: 17; size: .; V: TRBV9; DNA: TGTGCCAGCAGCGTAGACTTCCTAGCGGGGGCCACCGGGGAGCTGTTTTTT; CDR3: CASSVDFLAGATGELFF
J: TRBJ1-1; D: .; length: 13; size: .; V: TRBV30; DNA: TGTGCCTGGATTGGACACCTGAACACTGAAGCTTTCTTT; CDR3: CAWIGHLNTEAFF
J: TRBJ2-7; D: .; length: 13; size: once; V: TRBV27; DNA: TGTGCCAGCAGGGGAGCTGCAACCTACGAGCAGTACTTC; CDR3: CASRGAATYEQYF
J: TRBJ2-7; D: TRBD2; length: 15; size: few; V: TRBV6-1; DNA: TGTGCCAGCAGGTTAGCGGGAGGGCCTTCCCACGAGCAGTACTTC; CDR3: CASRLAGGPSHEQYF
J: TRBJ1-2; D: .; length: 14; size: .; V: TRBV4-1; DNA: TGCGCCAGCAGCCAGGGAACAGGATACTATGGCTACACCTTC; CDR3: CASSQGTGYYGYTF
J: TRBJ1-4; D: .; length: 15; size: .; V: TRBV9; DNA: TGTGCCAGCAGCAAATCGGCGGCAGTTAATGAAAAACTGTTTTTT; CDR3: CASSKSAAVNEKLFF
J: TRBJ1-3; D: .; length: 15; size: .; V: TRBV28; DNA: TGTGCCAGCAGTTTTCCCAGTACACATGGAAACACCATATATTTT; CDR3: CASSFPSTHGNTIYF
J: TRBJ1-1; D: .; length: 14; size: .; V: TRBV27; DNA: TGTGCCAGCAGTCTCCAGGGCTCTCTCACTGAAGCTTTCTTT; CDR3: CASSLQGSLTEAFF
J: TRBJ2-3; D: .; length: 12; size: .; V: TRBV30; DNA: TGTGCCTGGAGTAGAAGCCGAGATACGCAGTATTTT; CDR3: CAWSRSRDTQYF
J: TRBJ1-1; D: .; length: 16; size: .; V: TRBV5-6; DNA: TGTGCCAGCAGCTCGTCGAGCCTACGGGGTAGCACTGAAGCTTTCTTT; CDR3: CASSSSSLRGSTEAFF
J: TRBJ1-6; D: .; length: 14; size: .; V: TRBV14; DNA: TGTGCCAGCAGCCTGCAGGACTATAATTCACCCCTCCACTTT; CDR3: CASSLQDYNSPLHF
J: TRBJ2-1; D: .; length: 13; size: .; V: TRBV6-5; DNA: TGTGCCAGCAGTCCCTCAGACTACAATGAGCAGTTCTTC; CDR3: CASSPSDYNEQFF
J: TRBJ2-7; D: TRBD1; length: 16; size: .; V: TRBV2; DNA: TGTGCCAGCAGCCCAGGGCGGACAGGGTTCTCCTACGAGCAGTACTTC; CDR3: CASSPGRTGFSYEQYF
J: TRBJ2-7; D: .; length: 16; size: .; V: TRBV4-1; DNA: TGCGCCAGCAGCCAAGGGGTTCAGGGGCCTCTGGACGAGCAGTACTTC; CDR3: CASSQGVQGPLDEQYF
J: TRBJ1-1; D: .; length: 13; size: .; V: TRBV6-5; DNA: TGTGCCAGCCAGGACAGATCGAACACTGAAGCTTTCTTT; CDR3: CASQDRSNTEAFF
J: TRBJ2-5; D: TRBD2; length: 18; size: .; V: TRBV28; DNA: TGTGCCAGCAAAGGGCCCAGGGCGGGAGTCCGGCCGGGAGAGACCCAGTACTTC; CDR3: CASKGPRAGVRPGETQYF
J: TRBJ1-2; D: .; length: 14; size: .; V: TRBV7-9; DNA: TGTGCCAGCAGCTTAATGGAGGGAAACTATGGCTACACCTTC; CDR3: CASSLMEGNYGYTF
J: TRBJ2-3; D: .; length: 16; size: few; V: TRBV5-1; DNA: TGCGCCAGCAGCCCGGGCAGGGGCGGTAGCACAGATACGCAGTATTTT; CDR3: CASSPGRGGSTDTQYF